This T cell receptor beta chain was sequenced for a study of post-analysis software for immune sequencing data. Study-level information: In terms of disease course, relapsing-remitting, secondary progressive and progressive-relapsing multiple sclerosis were included.

This CDR3 is built from 15 residues. Losses at the gene ends were 0 bases for V and 5 bases for J; bases not matched to a gene: 4. Germline assignment: CDR1 SGHKS and CDR2 YYEKEE (reference sequence). In regard to this clonotype: The antigen remains unidentified.

Unique molecular identifiers featured in each of the TCR beta cDNA libraries. Each batch of roughly 0.9 to 10 million T cells produced roughly 0.5 million cDNA molecules. MiXCR, applied by TCRdb to the PCR reads, yields one record per CDR3 protein. The data hold more than 450,000 distinct CDR3 sequences, with approximately 34% observed a single time. Study-level findings and limits: Samples prepared in the same batch strongly co-clustered by F measure. Those with multiple sclerosis, the patient group, showed significantly lower normalized Chao1 diversity than controls. Included in a set of a few TRBV segments more frequent in patients than controls were TRBV5-6, TRBV5-1 and TRBV20-1.

V usage is TRBV5-5 and J usage is TRBJ2-5; 10 positions agree with TRBD1. The source of this sequence is a girl aged 2-17 years with multiple sclerosis. The sample was blood. CDR3 bases: TGTGCCAGCAGCTTGGAGGGGACAGGGGCCGAGACCCAGTACTTC. Protein: CASSLEGTGAETQYF.